The 29 T cell receptor beta chains presented below share a single source sample, sequenced in a study of T cells in localized non-small cell lung cancer. Sequenced by immunoSEQ multiplex PCR; TCRdb stores in-frame clones only, minus some. There are 12,000 or so clones in the sample; more than 70% occur only once, and 15% to 20% lies in the top ten. The input for sequencing was peripheral blood, taken before any cancer treatment. Receptors were obtained from a male donor at least 60 years old with stage I lung adenocarcinoma.

In this sample, this clone turned up a few times. The chain has TRBV7-6 and TRBJ2-7, with D perhaps given as TRBD1 or TRBD2 (7 bases each). Germline values: CDR1 SGHVS, CDR2 FNYEAQ. V lost 5 bases to trimming and J lost 2 bases, with 13 bases between them. The CDR3 is made up of 14 amino acids. In nucleotides, the CDR3 is TGTGCCAGCAGCCAGGGGGAGGGTACCTACGAGCAGTACTTC. Its protein product is CASSQGEGTYEQYF.

This rearrangement joins TRBV4-1 to TRBJ2-7, with 8 bases matching TRBD1. There are 15 residues in the CDR3. J gave up 5 bases and V 2 bases, and 8 bases lay outside the gene matches. The V gene's germline CDR1 is MGHRA and CDR2 YSYEKL. CDR3 protein: CASSQLSRGLNEQYF. As DNA, the CDR3 is TGCGCCAGCAGCCAATTATCCAGGGGGCTAAACGAGCAGTACTTC.

The chain combines TRBV5-4 with TRBJ2-5; no firm D call. Trimming left V 4 bases short and J 2 bases short, with 9 bases between. The germline CDR1 and CDR2 sequences are SGHNT and YYREEE (reference sequence). This CDR3 has 13 residues. The CDR3 sequence is CASSLDRQETQYF. DNA for the CDR3: TGTGCCAGCAGCCTGGACCGACAAGAGACCCAGTACTTC.

This clone was counted a few times. The rearrangement links TRBV28 to TRBJ1-2, with 10 bases lining up with TRBD1. V lost 7 bases and J lost 8; bases outside the gene matches: 7. This CDR3 is 13 amino acids long. Germline CDR1 MDHEN, CDR2 SYDVKM. This chain's CDR3 is CASNDRGRRGYTF. As DNA, the CDR3 is TGTGCCAGCAATGACAGGGGGCGCCGGGGCTACACCTTC.

The J gene is TRBJ2-7, the V gene TRBV7-8; tentatively, D is TRBD2 (5 bases). The germline CDR1 and CDR2 sequences are SGHVS and FQNEAQ. V was trimmed by 2 bases and J by 2 bases, leaving 10 bases between them. The length of the CDR3 is 14 residues. The CDR3 reads CASSLNGVTYEQYF. The DNA for the CDR3 is TGTGCCAGCAGCTTAAACGGGGTAACCTACGAGCAGTACTTC.

The rearrangement links TRBV7-3 to TRBJ2-7, with 8 bases lining up with TRBD1. CDR1 and CDR2 (germline): SGHTA, FQGTGA. The ends lost 4 bases at V and 2 bases at J; junction bases unmatched: 4. The CDR3 has 14 amino acids. The CDR3 reads CASSSPGQAYEQYF. CDR3 coding DNA: TGTGCCAGCAGCTCTCCGGGACAGGCCTACGAGCAGTACTTC.

This chain joins TRBV4-3 and TRBJ2-7; 11 bases line up with TRBD2. J was trimmed by 2 bases and V by 3 bases; bases with no gene match: 6. Germline V gene lookup returns CDR1 LGHNA and CDR2 YSLEER. The CDR3 runs to 16 residues. CDR3 coding DNA: TGCGCCAGCAGCCACCTAGCGGGAGGAAGCGCCTACGAGCAGTACTTC. Its protein product is CASSHLAGGSAYEQYF.

J is TRBJ2-7 and V is TRBV30, with unresolved D. This CDR3 region has 11 residues. The V gene's germline CDR1 is GTSNPN and CDR2 SVGIG (reference sequence). Trimming shortened V by 1 base and J by 4 bases, and 5 bases separated the two germline ends. The CDR3 protein is CAWSDYYEQYF. CDR3 DNA: TGTGCCTGGAGTGATTATTACGAGCAGTACTTC.

V usage is TRBV19 and J usage is TRBJ2-4; D unresolved. The CDR3 runs to 17 residues. Trimming cost V 1 base and J 1 base, with 14 bases left between them. Germline values: CDR1 LNHDA, CDR2 SQIVND (reference sequence). This CDR3 is CASSIGRLQSAKNIQYF. The CDR3 DNA sequence: TGTGCCAGTAGTATAGGGCGCCTCCAAAGTGCCAAAAACATTCAGTACTTC.

This clone was picked up a small number of times. V usage is TRBV6-1 and J usage is TRBJ2-5; 10 bases are a match to TRBD2. The germline gives CDR1 MNHNS, CDR2 SASEGT. The V and J ends lost 1 base and 2 bases, in that order; junction bases with no gene match: 4. The CDR3 totals 16 residues. The CDR3 DNA is TGTGCCAGCAGTGAAGGTTATAGCGGGGGGCAAGAGACCCAGTACTTC. Translated, it gives CASSEGYSGGQETQYF.

V is TRBV5-1 and J is TRBJ1-1; D call uncertain. Per germline, CDR1 SGHRS and CDR2 YFSETQ. The CDR3 spans 14 residues. The V gene lost 0 bases and the J gene lost 1 base, with 7 bases spanning the gap. The CDR3 reads CASSLGAANTEAFF. The CDR3 region has the DNA TGCGCCAGCAGCTTGGGGGCGGCGAACACTGAAGCTTTCTTT.

The V gene is TRBV4-1, the J gene TRBJ1-6; TRBD1 is a possible D gene (5 bases). The V and J ends lost 3 bases and 8 bases respectively, with 8 bases between them. This CDR3 region has 13 residues. Germline CDR1 is MGHRA and CDR2 is YSYEKL. The CDR3 region is CASSQGTYSPLHF. The DNA for the CDR3 is TGCGCCAGCAGCCAGGGGACCTATTCACCCCTCCACTTT.

This clone was detected only once. This chain connects TRBV6-5 to TRBJ2-1; possible D gene TRBD2, 6 bases. The CDR3 covers 14 residues. The ends were cut back, 2 bases at V and 11 bases at J, with 16 bases in the middle. Germline V CDR1 and CDR2: MNHEY, SVGAGI. CDR3 sequence: CASSYRVAEGQQFF. CDR3 nucleotide sequence: TGTGCCAGCAGTTACAGGGTAGCGGAAGGTCAGCAGTTCTTC.

This chain links TRBV7-3 with TRBJ2-1, with a weak D call TRBD2 (5 bases). This CDR3 contains 13 residues. Looked up from germline, CDR1 is SGHTA and CDR2 is FQGTGA. V was trimmed by 1 base and J by 6 bases, leaving 7 bases between them. The CDR3 loop is CASSLIRGNEQFF. CDR3 nucleotides: TGTGCCAGCAGCTTAATCCGGGGCAATGAGCAGTTCTTC.

The chain has TRBV19 and TRBJ1-2; D ambiguous. The CDR3 has 14 amino acids. Germline V gene lookup returns CDR1 LNHDA and CDR2 SQIVND (reference sequence). Deletions cut 0 bases from V and 1 base from J, with 6 bases between. The chain's CDR3 is CASSIEAGNYGYTF. CDR3 nucleotide sequence: TGTGCCAGTAGTATAGAGGCGGGTAACTATGGCTACACCTTC. The variable domain in full, completed from reference TRBV19 and TRBJ1-2, reads DGGITQSPKYLFRKEGQNVTLSCEQNLNHDAMYWYRQDPGQGLRLIYYSQIVNDFQKGDIAEGYSVSREKKESFPLTVTSAQKNPTAFYLCASSIEAGNYGYTFGSGTRLTVV.

V is TRBV7-9 and J is TRBJ2-7; TRBD2 agrees at 8 bases. The CDR3 spans 13 residues. The V gene end was trimmed by 8 bases and the J gene end by 2 bases; junction bases not matched to a gene: 5. Per the germline V gene, CDR1 is SEHNR and CDR2 is FQNEAQ (reference sequence). The CDR3: CASGLAETYEQYF. DNA for the CDR3: TGTGCCAGCGGACTAGCTGAAACCTACGAGCAGTACTTC.

V gene TRBV9 combines with J gene TRBJ1-4; 8 bases line up with TRBD1. CDR3 length equals 13 residues. CDR1 is SGDLS and CDR2 is YYNGEE in the germline V gene. Losses at the gene ends were 3 bases for V and 11 bases for J; bases not matched to a gene: 6. CDR3 residues: CASSAGGQAKLFF. CDR3 bases: TGTGCCAGCAGCGCTGGGGGACAGGCGAAACTGTTTTTT.

The CDR3 DNA sequence: TGCGCCAGCGGCAAGGGTCCCGCCAATGAGCAGTTCTTC. It translates to CASGKGPANEQFF. V and J are TRBV5-1 and TRBJ2-1; the D is unclear. The CDR3 length is 13 residues. V dropped 7 bases and J dropped 6 bases, with 14 bases sitting between them. The germline CDR1 and CDR2 sequences are SGHRS and YFSETQ.

J is TRBJ2-2 and V is TRBV5-3; D remains unclear. TRBV5-3 is identified as an open reading frame with a role that is uncertain. The CDR3 is 12 amino acids. The V gene lost 3 bases and the J gene lost 6 bases, with 6 bases spanning the gap. The CDR3 coding sequence is TGTGCCAGAAGCTCCGTTTCCGGGGAGCTGTTTTTT. Amino acid sequence: CARSSVSGELFF.

The chain uses TRBV9 and TRBJ2-6, with 10 nucleotides matching TRBD1. Germline V gene lookup returns CDR1 SGDLS and CDR2 YYNGEE. The J segment lost 2 bases and the V segment lost 3 bases, leaving 8 bases of the junction unmatched. CDR3 length equals 18 residues. The CDR3: CASSGETGGFAGANVLTF. The CDR3 bases are TGTGCCAGCAGCGGAGAGACAGGGGGCTTTGCTGGGGCCAACGTCCTGACTTTC.

The chain has TRBV27 and TRBJ2-2; no reliable D call. Trimming removed 3 bases at V and 1 base at J, with 3 bases between. This CDR3 is 13 amino acids long. CDR1 MNHEY and CDR2 SMNVEV come from the germline V gene (reference sequence). The CDR3 spells CASSFWNTGELFF. CDR3 nucleotides: TGTGCCAGCAGTTTTTGGAACACCGGGGAGCTGTTTTTT.

The chain joins TRBV5-1 to TRBJ2-2; D is perhaps TRBD2 (5 bases). There are 16 residues in the CDR3. V dropped 0 bases and J dropped 1 base, with 10 bases sitting between them. Per germline, CDR1 SGHRS and CDR2 YFSETQ. The DNA for the CDR3 is TGCGCCAGCAGCTTGGGAGGGCCCGTGAACACCGGGGAGCTGTTTTTT. This codes for CASSLGGPVNTGELFF.

By share of the sample, this clone is medium-sized (0.01 to 0.1%). The rearrangement uses TRBV15 and TRBJ2-7; 9 bases map to TRBD2. The V gene end was trimmed by 0 bases and the J gene end by 5 bases; junction bases not matched to a gene: 5. Germline CDR1 is LNHNV and CDR2 is YYDKDF (reference sequence). The CDR3 totals 15 residues. Here the CDR3 DNA reads TGTGCCACCAGCAGAGATGATCTAGCGGGACACGAGCAGTACTTC. Translation: CATSRDDLAGHEQYF.

Note on this clone: This specimen includes other DNA sequences encoding the same CDR3. The chain joins TRBV10-3 to TRBJ2-7, with D possibly being TRBD1 or TRBD2 (5 bases each). The CDR3 is 11 residues long. From germline, CDR1 is ENHRY and CDR2 SYGVKD. The germline V and J ends were trimmed by 4 bases and 5 bases, with 6 bases remaining between them. The DNA for the CDR3 is TGTGCCATCAGTGGAGGGGACGAGCAGTACTTC. Encoded protein: CAISGGDEQYF.

The chain has TRBV28 and TRBJ1-1, with D hard to call. With 6 bases removed from V and 1 base from J, the gap between germline ends came to 6 bases. The germline gives CDR1 MDHEN, CDR2 SYDVKM. CDR3 length: 12 amino acids. The CDR3, as DNA: TGTGCCAGCAGCCTACGGAACACTGAAGCTTTCTTT. It yields the protein CASSLRNTEAFF.

This rearrangement joins TRBV29-1 to TRBJ2-3, with 9 nucleotides matching TRBD1. Unmatched junction bases numbered 5, after V lost 4 bases and J lost 3 bases. Germline V gene sequence: CDR1 SQVTM, CDR2 ANQGSEA. The CDR3 loop spans 14 amino acids. For the CDR3, the DNA is TGCAGCGTTGCGGGACAGGGTGGAACAGATACGCAGTATTTT. Translation gives CSVAGQGGTDTQYF.

Here the CDR3 reads CASNVDRTDTQYF. CDR3 nucleotide sequence: TGTGCCAGCAACGTGGACCGCACAGATACGCAGTATTTT. The genes are TRBV2 and TRBJ2-3; D unresolved. Germline CDR1 is SNHLY and CDR2 is FYNNEI. V gave up 7 bases and J gave up 1 base, with 9 bases separating them. The CDR3 consists of 13 residues.

The chain employs TRBV19 and TRBJ2-3; 12 nucleotides line up with TRBD2. The germline V gene has CDR1 LNHDA and CDR2 SQIVND (reference sequence). CDR3 size: 15 residues. V lost 4 bases and J lost 5; bases outside the gene matches: 4. CDR3 residues: CASSTRLAGEDTQYF. In DNA, the CDR3 is TGTGCCAGTAGTACGCGACTAGCGGGAGAAGATACGCAGTATTTT. Based on the CDR3 plus reference TRBV19 and TRBJ2-3, the full variable domain is DGGITQSPKYLFRKEGQNVTLSCEQNLNHDAMYWYRQDPGQGLRLIYYSQIVNDFQKGDIAEGYSVSREKKESFPLTVTSAQKNPTAFYLCASSTRLAGEDTQYFGPGTRLTVL.

Here the CDR3 reads CASSKTSGSVTGELFF. In DNA form, the CDR3 reads TGTGCCAGCAGCAAAACTAGCGGGAGTGTCACCGGGGAGCTGTTTTTT. The chain joins TRBV7-3 to TRBJ2-2, with 11 nucleotides matching TRBD2. V shed 5 bases and J 4 bases; nucleotides not matched to a gene: 6. The V gene's germline CDR1 is SGHTA and CDR2 FQGTGA. This CDR3 is built from 16 residues.